The clone carrying this TCR beta chain was seen many times. Its antigen remains unidentified. A read error may produce the germline difference seen at one junction end. This record comes from a study of Graves' ophthalmopathy and Graves' hyperthyroidism. Researchers turned away patients with other autoimmune diseases, uncontrolled infections, pregnancy or lactation. Diagnosis relied on clinical symptoms, serum thyroxine, TRAb, thyroid ultrasound and orbital computed tomography. General study findings and limits: Forecasting of ophthalmopathy progression by the model achieved almost 71% sensitivity and 72% to 85% specificity.

For repertoire sequencing, the TCR beta CDR3 regions were amplified from RNA transcripts. RT-PCR with HTBI primers came first, then second-round multiplex PCR. Each CDR3 protein gets one entry after TCRdb re-called the multiplex PCR reads with MiXCR. The sample consists of 300,000 to 450,000 distinct CDR3 sequences, roughly 17% of them appearing once. Germline CDR1 and CDR2: MNHNS and SASEGT. The CDR3 is made up of 13 amino acids. The clonotype comes from an adult woman with stable Graves' hyperthyroidism. The chain employs TRBV6-1 and TRBJ2-4; 9 bases are shared with TRBD2. Specimen: peripheral blood. CDR3 region: CASRTSGKNIKYF. CDR3 DNA sequence: TGTGCCAGCAGGACTAGCGGCAAAAACATTAAGTACTTC.